This T cell receptor beta chain was captured by sequencing in a study of cytomegalovirus exposure and HLA in healthy donors. Overall study findings and caveats: Some V segments (TRBV6-2 and TRBV6-3 among them) were excluded as indistinguishable.

Of note for this clone: Its antigen is as yet unknown.

PCR amplification relied on 60 Vbeta primers (plus 13 Jbeta primers). Produced via immunoSEQ multiplex PCR; TCRdb's table is partial and in-frame only. Of approximately 96,000 clones in the sample, about 74% were seen once. The CDR3 runs to 15 residues. CDR1 and CDR2 from the germline V gene are SGHTA and FQGTGA. The V and J ends lost 4 bases and 4 bases, in that order; junction bases with no gene match: 6. This chain links TRBV7-3 with TRBJ2-1, with 8 bases that match TRBD2. The receptor was isolated from a male donor in good health and CMV-seronegative. The sequenced sample was PBMCs. CDR3 loop: CASSSTSASYNEQFF. The CDR3 bases are TGTGCCAGCAGCTCGACTAGCGCCTCTTACAATGAGCAGTTCTTC.